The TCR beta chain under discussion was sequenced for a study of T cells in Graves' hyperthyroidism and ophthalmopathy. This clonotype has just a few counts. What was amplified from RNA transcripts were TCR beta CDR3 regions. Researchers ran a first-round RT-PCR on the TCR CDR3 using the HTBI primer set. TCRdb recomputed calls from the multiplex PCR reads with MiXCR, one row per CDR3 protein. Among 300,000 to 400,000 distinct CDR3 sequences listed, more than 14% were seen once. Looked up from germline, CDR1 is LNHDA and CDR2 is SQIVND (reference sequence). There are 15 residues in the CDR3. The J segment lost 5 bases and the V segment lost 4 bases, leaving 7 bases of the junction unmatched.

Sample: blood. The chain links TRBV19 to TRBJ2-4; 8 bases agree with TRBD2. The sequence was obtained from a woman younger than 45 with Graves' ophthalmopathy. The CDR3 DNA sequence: TGTGCCAGTAGTACTCTCGGGGGGGACCAAAACATTCAGTACTTC. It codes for CASSTLGGDQNIQYF.